The 11 T cell receptor beta chains below were found in one sample sequenced in a study of T cell repertoires in cytomegalovirus infection. One entry per CDR3 protein results from TCRdb running MiXCR on the reads. The top ten clones hold around 9.6% of a sample with 450,000 to 600,000 distinct CDR3 sequences, about 11% of them seen once. The sample consisted of PBMCs. The receptors shown here come from a human donor in good health (CMV status not recorded). Some clones in this sample may be carry-over from other donors' samples.

This clonotype was seen many times. The rearrangement joins TRBV7-3 to TRBJ1-2, with D perhaps matching TRBD1 (5 bases). The ends were cut back, 2 bases at V and 6 bases at J, with 10 bases in the middle. Germline CDR1 reads SGHTA; CDR2 reads FQGTGA. CDR3 length: 13 residues. In nucleotides, the CDR3 is TGTGCCAGCAGCTTAGGAGGGGTCCATGGCTACACCTTC. It codes for CASSLGGVHGYTF.

As to this clonotype: A much more abundant neighbour one base away suggests this may be a read error. V usage is TRBV18 and J usage is TRBJ2-7; TRBD1 is a possible D gene (6 bases). Germline assignment: CDR1 KGHSH and CDR2 LQKENI. The CDR3 extends over 13 amino acids. V was trimmed by 3 bases and J by 2 bases, leaving 8 bases between them. CDR3 region: CASSPGQPYEQYF. The DNA for the CDR3 is TGTGCCAGCTCACCGGGACAACCCTACGAGCAGTACTTC.

The chain has TRBV9 and TRBJ2-7, with 7 nucleotides matching TRBD2. V lost 2 bases, J lost 0 bases, and 2 bases stayed unmatched. The CDR3 is 14 residues long. Germline values: CDR1 SGDLS, CDR2 YYNGEE. The CDR3 here is CASSVGTNSYEQYF. CDR3 in DNA: TGTGCCAGCAGCGTCGGGACTAACTCCTACGAGCAGTACTTC.

This clonotype was detected only a few times. The chain couples TRBV19 to TRBJ1-6; D is undetermined. CDR1 and CDR2 (germline): LNHDA, SQIVND (reference sequence). Deletions cut 3 bases from V and 7 bases from J, with 7 bases between. The CDR3 runs 13 residues. In DNA form, the CDR3 reads TGTGCCAGTAGTATTTACGGAAATTCACCCCTCCACTTT. Translating gives CASSIYGNSPLHF.

The table lists this clonotype with many counts. This chain joins TRBV7-4 and TRBJ2-4; no clear D. Germline-derived CDR1 and CDR2 are SGHVT and SQSDAQ. The germline V and J ends were trimmed by 1 base and 6 bases, with 10 bases remaining between them. The CDR3 sequence is 14 residues long. The CDR3 region is CASSLETNLNIQYF. The CDR3 nucleotides read TGTGCCAGCAGCTTAGAGACGAACCTAAACATTCAGTACTTC.

This clonotype was detected ten times or more. CDR3 sequence: CASSGGLPNNEQFF. CDR3 in DNA: TGTGCCAGTAGTGGGGGACTACCTAACAATGAGCAGTTCTTC. The chain couples TRBV19 to TRBJ2-1; 7 positions agree with TRBD2. J gave up 5 bases and V 5 bases, and 6 bases lay outside the gene matches. This CDR3 is 14 amino acids long. Per germline, CDR1 LNHDA and CDR2 SQIVND (reference sequence).

This chain joins TRBV27 and TRBJ2-3; TRBD2 is a possible D gene (7 bases). CDR1 and CDR2 (germline): MNHEY, SMNVEV (reference sequence). V was trimmed by 4 bases and J by 1 base, leaving 15 bases between them. This CDR3 comprises 16 residues. The CDR3 region is CASSSPRGGGTDTQYF. As DNA, the CDR3 is TGTGCCAGCAGTTCCCCCAGGGGAGGGGGCACAGATACGCAGTATTTT.

The table lists this clonotype with a few counts. This rearrangement joins TRBV29-1 to TRBJ2-4, with D unresolved. Germline CDR1 is SQVTM and CDR2 is ANQGSEA. The CDR3 is 10 amino acids. V gave up 0 bases and J gave up 7 bases, with 1 base separating them. The CDR3 sequence is CSVEDNIQYF. The CDR3 DNA reads as TGCAGCGTTGAAGATAACATTCAGTACTTC.

The chain joins TRBV9 to TRBJ2-7, with D tentatively TRBD2 (6 bases). Looked up from germline, CDR1 is SGDLS and CDR2 is YYNGEE. V was clipped by 0 bases and J by 3 bases, with 10 bases between them. This CDR3 has 14 amino acids. The CDR3 reads CASSVVEEGYEQYF. CDR3 sequence (DNA): TGTGCCAGCAGCGTAGTCGAGGAGGGCTACGAGCAGTACTTC. The whole variable domain, filled in from reference TRBV9 and TRBJ2-7, reads DSGVTQTPKHLITATGQRVTLRCSPRSGDLSVYWYQQSLDQGLQFLIQYYNGEERAKGNILERFSAQQFPDLHSELNLSSLELGDSALYFCASSVVEEGYEQYFGPGTRLTVT.

This clonotype was found many times. This sequence joins TRBV3-1 and TRBJ2-1; a weak D match, TRBD1 (6 bases). The CDR3 length is 13 residues. The V and J ends lost 4 bases and 13 bases respectively, with 17 bases between them. From germline, CDR1 is LGHDT and CDR2 YNNKEL (reference sequence). The CDR3 spells CASSPRTAIGQFF. CDR3 nucleotides: TGTGCCAGCAGCCCACGGACAGCAATCGGTCAGTTCTTC.

This clonotype was observed many times. The chain is built from TRBV4-2 and TRBJ2-3; the match to TRBD1 covers 9 bases. Trimming cost V 6 bases and J 5 bases; bases outside gene matches: 6. Looked up from germline, CDR1 is LGHNA and CDR2 is YNFKEQ. The CDR3 is 14 amino acids. CDR3 loop: CASRPGQGQDTQYF. The CDR3 DNA reads TGTGCCAGCAGGCCGGGACAGGGACAAGATACGCAGTATTTT.